Below, 24 T cell receptor beta chains from the same sample are listed, as sequenced in a study of molecular identifiers for immune sequencing clone quantification. In TCRdb, the PCR reads were re-called with MiXCR into one record per CDR3 protein. The repertoire includes roughly 320,000 distinct CDR3 sequences, over 20% of them detected once, and 0.7% to 0.9% sits in the top ten. The sequenced material came from naive CD8+ T cells from blood, with Jurkat cell RNA spiked in. The subset was: FACS-sorted CD8+CD4-CCR7+CD45RA+ naive T cells. The receptors were sampled from a human donor in good health. Some libraries in this study had Jurkat cell RNA spiked in.

This clonotype was recorded at least ten times. The V gene is TRBV5-4, the J gene TRBJ2-7; 11 bases are a match to TRBD1. Germline assignment: CDR1 SGHNT and CDR2 YYREEE (reference sequence). V dropped 5 bases and J dropped 4; count of bases not matched to a gene: 8. The CDR3 spans 15 residues. The CDR3, as DNA: TGTGCCAGCAGTTTACGGACAGGGGGCTTATACGAGCAGTACTTC. Protein product: CASSLRTGGLYEQYF.

This clonotype was counted at least ten times. This rearrangement joins TRBV25-1 to TRBJ2-5, with TRBD2 matching over 10 bases. This CDR3 has 15 amino acids. Germline loops: CDR1 MGHDK, CDR2 SYGVNS. Germline trimming cut 3 bases from V and 1 base from J; bases unmatched to any gene: 2. The CDR3 loop is CASSDASGSQETQYF. The CDR3, as DNA: TGTGCCAGCAGTGATGCTAGCGGGAGCCAAGAGACCCAGTACTTC.

As to this clonotype: This may be a read error: a much more frequent sequence differs by one nucleotide. The final CDR3 position lacks the conserved phenylalanine or tryptophan, pointing to a likely read error. This chain connects TRBV7-9 to TRBJ1-2; maybe TRBD1 (6 bases). Trimming cost V 5 bases and J 4 bases, with 17 bases left between them. CDR1 SEHNR and CDR2 FQNEAQ come from the germline V gene (reference sequence). This CDR3 has 15 residues. DNA of the CDR3: TGTGCCAGCAGCCCCCCCGGACAGAGAAGCTATGGCTACACCATC. Translation gives CASSPPGQRSYGYTI.

There are many counts of this clonotype. V gene TRBV7-9 combines with J gene TRBJ2-7, with D perhaps TRBD2 (5 bases). V dropped 5 bases and J dropped 3 bases, with 14 bases sitting between them. Germline CDR1 reads SEHNR; CDR2 reads FQNEAQ (reference sequence). This CDR3 has 14 residues. CDR3 nucleotides: TGTGCCAGCAGCCCGCTGGAGGTGGTCTACGAGCAGTACTTC. Protein: CASSPLEVVYEQYF.

To note about this clonotype: A much bigger clone sits one base away, suggesting this may be a read error. The rearrangement links TRBV11-2 to TRBJ2-3; TRBD1 is a possible D gene (6 bases). Germline-derived CDR1 and CDR2 are SGHAT and FQNNGV. V was pared by 1 base and J by 7 bases, with 9 bases between. The CDR3 extends over 13 amino acids. In nucleotides, the CDR3 is TGTGCCAGCAGCTTAGTGAGGGGGTATACGCAGTATTTT. Translated, it gives CASSLVRGYTQYF.

This clonotype was observed a handful of times. A read error may produce the germline difference seen at one junction end. The rearrangement joins TRBV27 to TRBJ2-7, with 8 nucleotides matching TRBD1. Germline CDR1 and CDR2: MNHEY and SMNVEV (reference sequence). This CDR3 has 15 residues. DNA for the CDR3: TGTGCCAGTAGTTTCGGTGCAGGGGGCTCGTACGAGCAGTACTTC. It encodes CASSFGAGGSYEQYF.

This clonotype occurred many times. V usage is TRBV9 and J usage is TRBJ2-1; possibly TRBD2 for D (5 bases). Germline V gene data show CDR1 as SGDLS and CDR2 as YYNGEE. V lost 4 bases and J lost 9, with 11 bases in between. The CDR3 loop spans 12 amino acids. The DNA for the CDR3 is TGTGCCAGCAGCCCACTAGACCCTGAGCAGTTCTTC. Translated, it gives CASSPLDPEQFF.

The chain links TRBV6-1 to TRBJ2-3; D is possibly TRBD2 (5 bases). This CDR3 is 15 amino acids long. With 1 base removed from V and 2 bases from J, the gap between germline ends came to 10 bases. CDR1 MNHNS and CDR2 SASEGT come from the germline V gene. The CDR3 here is CASSEDGIPTDTQYF. Here the CDR3 DNA reads TGTGCCAGCAGTGAAGACGGGATCCCCACAGATACGCAGTATTTT.

The chain recombines TRBV18 with TRBJ2-6; TRBD1 matches at 8 bases. V was clipped by 2 bases and J by 1 base; unmatched bases: 7. Looked up from germline, CDR1 is KGHSH and CDR2 is LQKENI. The CDR3 loop spans 18 amino acids. The CDR3 region has the DNA TGTGCCAGCTCACCAGGCGACAGGGGCGGGTCTGGGGCCAACGTCCTGACTTTC. This sequence encodes CASSPGDRGGSGANVLTF.

On this clonotype: This may be a read error, as it is one base from a much larger clone. The chain recombines TRBV5-1 with TRBJ1-4; D unresolved. Per germline, CDR1 SGHRS and CDR2 YFSETQ. V lost 3 bases and J 6 bases, leaving 12 bases between the germline ends. The CDR3 consists of 14 residues. The CDR3 region has the DNA TGCGCCAGCAGCTCATCGTTGATGGATGAAAAACTGTTTTTT. Translating it yields CASSSSLMDEKLFF.

To note about this clonotype: This may come from a read error, since a much larger clone is one base off. V and J are TRBV7-9 and TRBJ1-4; D unresolved. CDR1 is SEHNR, CDR2 FQNEAQ, per germline (reference sequence). The CDR3 covers 12 residues. The CDR3 is CASSLSYERLFF. The DNA for the CDR3 is TGTGCCAGCAGCTTAAGCTACGAAAGACTGTTTTTT. Using reference TRBV7-9 and TRBJ1-4 for the parts outside the CDR3, the full variable domain is DTGVSQNPRHKITKRGQNVTFRCDPISEHNRLYWYRQTLGQGPEFLTYFQNEAQLEKSRLLSDRFSAERPKGSFSTLEIQRTEQGDSAMYLCASSLSYERLFFGSGTQLSVL.

This clonotype was picked up a small number of times. This rearrangement joins TRBV19 to TRBJ2-2; a possible D gene is TRBD2 (5 bases). Trimming removed 2 bases from V and 4 bases from J, with 14 bases in between. Germline-derived CDR1 and CDR2 are LNHDA and SQIVND (reference sequence). CDR3 size: 16 residues. This CDR3 is CASSISGYTTTGELFF. CDR3 nucleotide sequence: TGTGCCAGTAGTATATCGGGATATACTACCACCGGGGAGCTGTTTTTT.

This clonotype occurred many times. The gene calls are TRBV7-9 and TRBJ2-3; TRBD2 aligns across 9 bases. The CDR3 has 15 amino acids. J was trimmed by 6 bases and V by 2 bases; bases with no gene match: 6. Germline V lookup: CDR1 SEHNR, CDR2 FQNEAQ (reference sequence). CDR3 nucleotide sequence: TGTGCCAGCAGCTTAACCCTAGCGGGAATCGATACGCAGTATTTT. Translated, it gives CASSLTLAGIDTQYF.

Comments on this clonotype: Being one base from a much bigger clone, this may be a read error. The V and J genes are TRBV5-1 and TRBJ2-1, with TRBD2 matching over 10 bases. V shed 0 bases and J 7 bases; nucleotides not matched to a gene: 4. CDR3 length: 15 residues. Germline CDR1 SGHRS, CDR2 YFSETQ. This CDR3 reads CASSLGAGGRNEQFF. In DNA, the CDR3 is TGCGCCAGCAGCTTGGGAGCGGGAGGGAGGAATGAGCAGTTCTTC.

This sequence joins TRBV6-5 and TRBJ1-5, with D unresolved. Trimming left V 6 bases short and J 3 bases short, with 15 bases between. CDR1 MNHEY and CDR2 SVGAGI come from the germline V gene. The CDR3 runs to 15 residues. For the CDR3, the DNA is TGTGCCAGCAGCCCCTCGACGCAGTACAATCAGCCCCAGCATTTT. Its translation: CASSPSTQYNQPQHF.

The rearrangement joins TRBV27 to TRBJ2-5; 13 bases agree with TRBD2. V shed 5 bases and J 3 bases; nucleotides not matched to a gene: 6. The CDR3 totals 16 residues. The germline V gene encodes CDR1 MNHEY and CDR2 SMNVEV (reference sequence). CDR3 DNA: TGTGCCAGCAGTCCCTGGACTAGCGGGGGAGAAGAGACCCAGTACTTC. Translated, it gives CASSPWTSGGEETQYF.

The sample holds many counts of this clonotype. The V gene is TRBV24-1, the J gene TRBJ2-6; TRBD1 matches at 8 bases. Germline V gene data show CDR1 as KGHDR and CDR2 as SFDVKD. Trimming at V came to 4 bases and at J to 2 bases, leaving 0 bases not matched to a gene. The CDR3 runs 15 residues. The CDR3 loop reads CATSEQGAGANVLTF. CDR3 DNA sequence: TGTGCCACCAGTGAACAGGGGGCTGGGGCCAACGTCCTGACTTTC.

As to this clonotype: The junction differs from germline at one of its ends, possibly a read error. Written as DNA, the CDR3 is TGTGCCAGCAGTCCGGCTGAATCCGGGACGGCCTCCTACAAGCAGTACTTC. Residues: CASSPAESGTASYKQYF. V usage is TRBV27 and J usage is TRBJ2-7; D assignment may be TRBD1 or TRBD2 (5 bases each). Germline V lookup: CDR1 MNHEY, CDR2 SMNVEV (reference sequence). The CDR3 spans 17 residues.

The rearrangement links TRBV28 to TRBJ2-7; a weak D match, TRBD2 (9 bases). The CDR3 runs to 18 residues. The ends were cut back, 5 bases at V and 2 bases at J, with 25 bases in the middle. Germline V gene sequence: CDR1 MDHEN, CDR2 SYDVKM. CDR3 loop: CASSTGTGSAGGPYEQYF. The CDR3 bases are TGTGCCAGCAGTACCGGGACAGGCTCGGCGGGAGGGCCCTACGAGCAGTACTTC. Drawing the rest from reference TRBV28 and TRBJ2-7, the complete variable domain is DVKVTQSSRYLVKRTGEKVFLECVQDMDHENMFWYRQDPGLGLRLIYFSYDVKMKEKGDIPEGYSVSREKKERFSLILESASTNQTSMYLCASSTGTGSAGGPYEQYFGPGTRLTVT.

This chain joins TRBV6-2 or TRBV6-3 and TRBJ2-5; 7 positions agree with TRBD1. Germline-derived CDR1 and CDR2 are MNHEY and SVGEGT. V lost 6 bases to trimming and J lost 2 bases; unmatched junction nucleotides: 12. This CDR3 contains 16 residues. CDR3 protein: CASSDYRGYKQETQYF. The CDR3 DNA is TGTGCCAGCAGCGACTACAGGGGCTATAAACAAGAGACCCAGTACTTC.

This clonotype was seen repeatedly, ten times or more. This chain connects TRBV6-6 to TRBJ2-7, with D tentatively TRBD1 (5 bases). The ends were cut back, 0 bases at V and 3 bases at J, with 12 bases in the middle. There are 15 residues in the CDR3. Germline V gene sequence: CDR1 MNHNY, CDR2 SVGAGI (reference sequence). In DNA form, the CDR3 reads TGTGCCAGCAGTTACTCGCGGCAGGGAAACTACGAGCAGTACTTC. It specifies CASSYSRQGNYEQYF.

A few counts support this clonotype. A much larger clone lies one base from this, so it may be a read error. J is TRBJ1-1 and V is TRBV29-1; no firm D call. Per germline, CDR1 SQVTM and CDR2 ANQGSEA. This CDR3 is built from 14 residues. V was trimmed by 3 bases and J by 3 bases, leaving 14 bases between them. The CDR3 nucleotides read TGCAGCGTTGATTTAACGTCATGGGACACTGAAGCTTTCTTT. Translating it yields CSVDLTSWDTEAFF.

This clonotype occurred many times. This sequence joins TRBV5-1 and TRBJ2-5; 7 positions agree with TRBD2. J lost 5 bases, V lost 0 bases, and 1 base had no gene match. The length of the CDR3 is 13 residues. The germline gives CDR1 SGHRS, CDR2 YFSETQ. CDR3 sequence (DNA): TGCGCCAGCAGCTTGGAGGGAGGGGAGACCCAGTACTTC. Protein sequence: CASSLEGGETQYF.

This clonotype was seen at least ten times. The chain is built from TRBV2 and TRBJ2-5, with a possible D match to TRBD2 (5 bases). The CDR3 extends over 13 amino acids. V was clipped by 7 bases and J by 6 bases, with 15 bases between them. Germline values: CDR1 SNHLY, CDR2 FYNNEI. The CDR3 here is CASTRAPGKTQYF. CDR3 in DNA: TGTGCCAGCACCCGGGCCCCGGGGAAGACCCAGTACTTC.